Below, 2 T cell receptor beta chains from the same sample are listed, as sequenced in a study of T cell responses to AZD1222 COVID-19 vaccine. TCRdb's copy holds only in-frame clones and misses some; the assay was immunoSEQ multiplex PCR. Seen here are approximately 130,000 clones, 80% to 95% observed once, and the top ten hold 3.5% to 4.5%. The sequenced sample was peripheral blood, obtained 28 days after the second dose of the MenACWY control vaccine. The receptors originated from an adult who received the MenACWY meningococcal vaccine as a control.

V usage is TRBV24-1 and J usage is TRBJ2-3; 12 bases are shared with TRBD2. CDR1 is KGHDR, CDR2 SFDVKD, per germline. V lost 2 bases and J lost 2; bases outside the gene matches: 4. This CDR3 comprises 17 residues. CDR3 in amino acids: CATSDSRTSGNTDTQYF. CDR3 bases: TGTGCCACCAGTGATTCGAGGACTAGCGGGAACACAGATACGCAGTATTTT.

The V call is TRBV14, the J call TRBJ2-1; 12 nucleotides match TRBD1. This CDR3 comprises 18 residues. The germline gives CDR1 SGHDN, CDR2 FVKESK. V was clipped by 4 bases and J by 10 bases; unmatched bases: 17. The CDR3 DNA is TGTGCCAGCAGCCTCTATCCGCGACCGGGACAGGGGGCTGGGGAGCAGTTCTTC. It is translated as CASSLYPRPGQGAGEQFF.